A selection of T cell receptor beta chains follows, all from one sample in a study of T cells in Graves' hyperthyroidism and ophthalmopathy. TCRdb re-analysed the multiplex PCR reads in MiXCR, keeping a single row per CDR3 protein. The sample lists about 640,000 distinct CDR3 sequences, less than 25% occurring once. The specimen sequenced was blood. The receptors stem from a man younger than 40 with Graves' ophthalmopathy. CDR3s leave out the opening cysteine and the closing phenylalanine or tryptophan.

V,CDR3
TRBV19,ASSTLDRGRQTGELF
TRBV27,ASSLSGAHNEQF
TRBV11-3,ASSFGLYSYEQY
TRBV6-1,ASTNSHTEQY
TRBV2,ASSEGPGPSYEQY
TRBV12-3/TRBV12-4,ASSSGGVSGNTIY
TRBV3-1,ASSQELRFSPLH
TRBV28,ASSTTGSVAKNIQY
TRBV18,ASSPAADSPLH
TRBV5-5,ASSPTGDLNQPQH
TRBV9,ASSVAGDGSWNEQF
TRBV20-1,SAPRANTGELF
TRBV27,ASSAGLPIQETQY
TRBV10-3,AISETSGVGEQY
TRBV3-1,ASSQDEGLAGGDEQF
TRBV9,ASSVESIYNEQF
TRBV3-1,ASSLEGRAYEQY
TRBV7-8,ASSQVGVYEQY
TRBV2,ASSDEGAGNTIY
TRBV6-5,ASSLGENIQY
TRBV3-1,ASSQATGGGNTIY
TRBV27,ASSLNPPGTGYSNQPQH
TRBV27,ASIQGAHFVANEKLF
TRBV12-3/TRBV12-4,ASSLLGAGLDEQY
TRBV28,ASSGQGPEAF
TRBV27,ASSLRGGRTSGRTYEQY
TRBV6-1,ASSEMGRLAEDTQY
TRBV27,ASSLAGSNEQY